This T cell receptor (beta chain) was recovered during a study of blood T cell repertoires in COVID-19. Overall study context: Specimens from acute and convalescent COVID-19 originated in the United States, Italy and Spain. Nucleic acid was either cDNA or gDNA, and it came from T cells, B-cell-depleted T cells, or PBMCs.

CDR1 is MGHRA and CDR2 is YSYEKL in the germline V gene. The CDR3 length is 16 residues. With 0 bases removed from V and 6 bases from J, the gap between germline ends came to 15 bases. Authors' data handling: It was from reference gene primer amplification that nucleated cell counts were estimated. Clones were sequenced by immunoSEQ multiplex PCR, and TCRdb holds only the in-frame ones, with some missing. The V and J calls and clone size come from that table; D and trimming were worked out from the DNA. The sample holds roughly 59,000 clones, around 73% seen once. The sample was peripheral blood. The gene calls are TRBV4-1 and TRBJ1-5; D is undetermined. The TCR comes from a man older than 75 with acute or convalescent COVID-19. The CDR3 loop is CASSQDPGGVSQPQHF. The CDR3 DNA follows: TGCGCCAGCAGCCAAGACCCAGGCGGGGTAAGTCAGCCCCAGCATTTT.